This T cell receptor beta chain is drawn from a study of blood T cell repertoires in COVID-19. Overall study: T cells, B-cell-depleted T cells, or PBMCs provided the cDNA or gDNA that served as material.

The authors' processing: Estimated nucleated cell counts came from reference gene primer amplification. Sequencing was performed with immunoSEQ multiplex PCR; in TCRdb, only in-frame clones are kept and a portion is missing. V and J calls and clone size are as listed in that table; D and trimming were resolved from the DNA. The sample contains 200,000 to 250,000 clones, 70% to 90% of which appear only once. V dropped 4 bases and J dropped 8; count of bases not matched to a gene: 8. Germline V CDR1 and CDR2: SEHNR, FQNEAQ (reference sequence). CDR3 length equals 14 residues. This receptor was identified in a human donor in a cohort sampled during active COVID-19. What was sequenced was peripheral blood. The gene calls are TRBV7-9 and TRBJ1-2, with 9 bases fitting TRBD1. CDR3 sequence: CASSSSRDREGYTF. CDR3 DNA: TGTGCCAGCAGCTCATCGCGGGACAGGGAAGGCTACACCTTC.